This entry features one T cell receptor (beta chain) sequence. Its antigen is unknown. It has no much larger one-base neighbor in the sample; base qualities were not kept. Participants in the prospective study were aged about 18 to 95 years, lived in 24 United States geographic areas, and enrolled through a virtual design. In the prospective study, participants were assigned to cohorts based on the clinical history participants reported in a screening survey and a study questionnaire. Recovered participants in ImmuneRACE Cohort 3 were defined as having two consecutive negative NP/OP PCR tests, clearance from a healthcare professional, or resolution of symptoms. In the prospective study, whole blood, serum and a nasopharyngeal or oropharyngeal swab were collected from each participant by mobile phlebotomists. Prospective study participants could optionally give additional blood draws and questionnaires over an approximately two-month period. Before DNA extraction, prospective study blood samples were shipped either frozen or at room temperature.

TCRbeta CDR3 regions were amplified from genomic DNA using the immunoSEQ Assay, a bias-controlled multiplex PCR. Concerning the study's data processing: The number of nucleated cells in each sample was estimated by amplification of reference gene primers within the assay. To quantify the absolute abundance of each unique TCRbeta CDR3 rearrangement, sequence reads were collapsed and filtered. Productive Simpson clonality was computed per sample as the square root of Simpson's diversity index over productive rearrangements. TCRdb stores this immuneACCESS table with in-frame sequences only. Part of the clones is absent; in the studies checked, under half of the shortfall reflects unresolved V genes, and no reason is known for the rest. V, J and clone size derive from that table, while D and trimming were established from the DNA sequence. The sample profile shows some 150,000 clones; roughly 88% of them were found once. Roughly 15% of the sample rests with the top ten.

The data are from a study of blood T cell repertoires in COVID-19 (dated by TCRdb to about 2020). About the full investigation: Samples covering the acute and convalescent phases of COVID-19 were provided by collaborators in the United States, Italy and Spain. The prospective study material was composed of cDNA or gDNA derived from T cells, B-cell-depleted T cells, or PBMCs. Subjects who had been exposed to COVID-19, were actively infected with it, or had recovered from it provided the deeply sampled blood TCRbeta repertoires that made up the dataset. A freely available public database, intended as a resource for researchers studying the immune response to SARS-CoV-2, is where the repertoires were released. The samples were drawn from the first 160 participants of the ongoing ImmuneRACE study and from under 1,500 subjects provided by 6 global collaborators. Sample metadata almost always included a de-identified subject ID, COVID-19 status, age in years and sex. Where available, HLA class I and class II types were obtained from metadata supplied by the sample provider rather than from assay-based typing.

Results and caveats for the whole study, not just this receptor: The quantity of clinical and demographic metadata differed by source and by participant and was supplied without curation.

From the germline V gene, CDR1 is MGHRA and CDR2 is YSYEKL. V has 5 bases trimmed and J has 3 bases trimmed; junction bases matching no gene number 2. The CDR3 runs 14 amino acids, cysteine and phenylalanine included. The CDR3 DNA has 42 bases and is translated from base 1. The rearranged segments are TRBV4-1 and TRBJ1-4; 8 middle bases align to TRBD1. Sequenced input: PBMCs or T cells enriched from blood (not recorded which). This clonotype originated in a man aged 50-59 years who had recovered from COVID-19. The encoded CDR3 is CASSWGQANEKLFF. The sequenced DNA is TGCGCCAGCAGCTGGGGACAGGCTAATGAAAAACTGTTTTTT.